Listed here is a single TCR beta chain. Its matching antigen is unknown. This specimen comes from a study of cytomegalovirus exposure and HLA in healthy donors. Findings and caveats of the study: No immune exposure information besides CMV serostatus was available. The authors later found HLA-associated TCR beta chains more clonally expanded than equally common others. Overall, approximately 150 TCR beta chains were annotated as cytomegalovirus-associated.

The PCR used 60 Vbeta and 13 Jbeta primers. Assay: immunoSEQ multiplex PCR; the TCRdb copy retains only in-frame clones and omits some. Of over 95,000 clones detected, 77% appear once; the ten largest clones hold 9.5% to 13%. Germline-derived CDR1 and CDR2 are SSHAT and FNYEAQ (reference sequence). The CDR3 length is 13 residues. V usage is TRBV7-7 and J usage is TRBJ2-5, with D perhaps matching TRBD1 (5 bases). The clonotype comes from a man in his forties in good health and CMV-seropositive. Sequencing was carried out using PBMCs. For the CDR3, the DNA is TGTGTATCTTCGTTGGGGCTCGGGGAGACCCAGTACTTC. Protein: CVSSLGLGETQYF. The full variable domain, with the rest looked up from reference TRBV7-7 and TRBJ2-5, is GAGVSQSPRYKVTKRGQDVTLRCDPISSHATLYWYQQALGQGPEFLTYFNYEAQPDKSGLPSDRFSAERPEGSISTLTIQRTEQRDSAMYRCVSSLGLGETQYFGPGTRLLVL.